Listed here are 8 T cell receptor beta chains from one sample, sequenced in a study of blood T cell repertoires in COVID-19. Here immunoSEQ multiplex PCR was the method, and the copy in TCRdb shows in-frame clones only, minus some. This sample has about 97,000 clones, with 70% to 90% found just once. The specimen was peripheral blood. The receptor source for this set is a man between 50 and 59 years old with COVID-19, enrolled during active disease.

J is TRBJ1-4 and V is TRBV2, with 8 bases matching TRBD1. Germline CDR1 reads SNHLY; CDR2 reads FYNNEI. The CDR3 runs 15 residues. J lost 3 bases, V lost 5 bases, and 5 bases had no gene match. The CDR3 DNA is TGTGCCAGCAGTTCGGACAGGGTGTCTAATGAAAAACTGTTTTTT. Translation gives CASSSDRVSNEKLFF.

CDR3 amino acids: CASSFGVNYGYTF. The CDR3 nucleotides read TGTGCCAGCAGCTTCGGGGTTAACTATGGCTACACCTTC. The rearrangement uses TRBV7-8 and TRBJ1-2; D is unresolved. Germline V gene sequence: CDR1 SGHVS, CDR2 FQNEAQ. The CDR3 contains 13 residues. With 3 bases removed from V and 1 base from J, the gap between germline ends came to 6 bases.

J is TRBJ1-2 and V is TRBV30; a weak D match, TRBD1 (6 bases). Germline CDR1 GTSNPN, CDR2 SVGIG (reference sequence). Trimming pared 1 base from V and 3 bases from J, leaving 18 bases between. The length of the CDR3 is 16 residues. CDR3 in amino acids: CAWSGTDAFLYYGYTF. The CDR3 bases are TGTGCCTGGAGTGGGACAGACGCGTTCTTATACTATGGCTACACCTTC. The full variable domain, rest sourced from reference TRBV30 and TRBJ1-2, is SQTIHQWPATLVQPVGSPLSLECTVEGTSNPNLYWYRQAAGRGLQLLFYSVGIGQISSEVPQNLSASRPQDRQFILSSKKLLLSDSGFYLCAWSGTDAFLYYGYTFGSGTRLTVV.

The V gene is TRBV7-9, the J gene TRBJ2-1; 8 positions agree with TRBD1. Germline CDR1 and CDR2: SEHNR and FQNEAQ (reference sequence). The CDR3 is 16 residues long. V dropped 5 bases and J dropped 4; count of bases not matched to a gene: 10. The CDR3 nucleotides are TGTGCCAGCAGCCCAGGGACAGGATGGGGATACAATGAGCAGTTCTTC. As protein: CASSPGTGWGYNEQFF.

This clone was counted only a few times. The chain has TRBV7-3 and TRBJ1-1, with 8 nucleotides matching TRBD1. This CDR3 contains 14 residues. Looked up from germline, CDR1 is SGHTA and CDR2 is FQGTGA. The V gene end was trimmed by 5 bases and the J gene end by 3 bases; junction bases not matched to a gene: 5. DNA for the CDR3: TGTGCCAGCAGCGCTCAGGGGGCGGACACTGAAGCTTTCTTT. Translation: CASSAQGADTEAFF. The entire variable domain, with the rest obtained from reference TRBV7-3 and TRBJ1-1, is as follows: GAGVSQTPSNKVTEKGKYVELRCDPISGHTALYWYRQSLGQGPEFLIYFQGTGAADDSGLPNDRFFAVRPEGSVSTLKIQRTERGDSAVYLCASSAQGADTEAFFGQGTRLTVV.

The J gene is TRBJ1-2, the V gene TRBV6-6; 7 positions match TRBD1. CDR1 is MNHNY and CDR2 is SVGAGI in the germline V gene (reference sequence). V trimming: 5 bases; J trimming: 6 bases; junction bases outside the gene matches: 3. This CDR3 contains 12 residues. This chain's CDR3 is CASSNTGDGYTF. DNA for the CDR3: TGTGCCAGCAGTAACACAGGGGATGGCTACACCTTC.

The chain joins TRBV4-2 to TRBJ1-2, with TRBD1 matching over 7 bases. The CDR3 is 15 residues long. V gave up 3 bases and J gave up 0 bases; unmatched junction bases: 4. CDR1 is LGHNA and CDR2 is YNFKEQ in the germline V gene. CDR3 nucleotide sequence: TGTGCCAGCAGCCACGACAGGGCCTCTAACTATGGCTACACCTTC. Amino acid sequence: CASSHDRASNYGYTF.

V usage is TRBV5-1 and J usage is TRBJ1-6, with a weak D call TRBD1 (5 bases). Germline CDR1 and CDR2: SGHRS and YFSETQ. The CDR3 sequence is 16 residues long. Trimming left V 4 bases short and J 7 bases short, with 18 bases between. The CDR3 here is CASSTLSSQGNSPLHF. The CDR3 nucleotides are TGCGCCAGCAGCACCCTAAGCTCCCAGGGAAATTCACCCCTCCACTTT.